Below are 20 T cell receptor beta chains sequenced from a single sample in a study of graft-versus-host responses after intestinal transplantation. Generated by immunoSEQ multiplex PCR, the TCRdb table keeps only in-frame clones and is missing some. The sample lists tens of thousands of clones; approximately 95% were seen once. The sequencing used PBMCs, collected roughly 860 days after a first intestinal transplant, on the day of a second. All receptors come from a human patient who received an intestinal transplant, so some T cells may come from the graft donor.

This clone was recorded once. The chain joins TRBV4-1 to TRBJ2-3; either TRBD1 or TRBD2 may fit D (5 bases each). Trimming removed 1 base from V and 4 bases from J, with 18 bases in between. CDR1 and CDR2 from the germline V gene are MGHRA and YSYEKL. This CDR3 comprises 17 residues. In DNA form, the CDR3 reads TGCGCCAGCAGCCAAGGGGCCGGGTTCCTGGGGGCAGATACGCAGTATTTT. Translating it yields CASSQGAGFLGADTQYF.

J is TRBJ1-1 and V is TRBV28; 9 bases agree with TRBD1. In germline, CDR1 is MDHEN, CDR2 SYDVKM. The CDR3 contains 18 residues. The V and J ends lost 4 bases and 0 bases, in that order; junction bases with no gene match: 12. The CDR3 nucleotides read TGTGCCAGCAGTTCCGGGTTAGGGACAGGGCGAATGAACACTGAAGCTTTCTTT. Its protein is CASSSGLGTGRMNTEAFF.

This chain connects TRBV4-2 to TRBJ2-5; D unresolved. The V and J ends lost 4 bases and 5 bases respectively, with 14 bases between them. Germline CDR1 and CDR2: LGHNA and YNFKEQ. The CDR3 contains 14 residues. CDR3 loop: CASSPRGVPETQYF. In DNA form, the CDR3 reads TGTGCCAGCAGCCCTCGTGGGGTGCCGGAGACCCAGTACTTC.

The V call is TRBV7-9, the J call TRBJ2-1; TRBD1 might be the D (6 bases). Trimming took off 7 bases at V and 4 bases at J, with 14 bases between the two ends. Germline CDR1 and CDR2: SEHNR and FQNEAQ (reference sequence). The length of the CDR3 is 14 residues. The DNA of the CDR3 is TGTGCCAGCAAGGGGGAGTGGGGATACAATGAGCAGTTCTTC. Its protein is CASKGEWGYNEQFF.

The V gene is TRBV14, the J gene TRBJ2-5, with unresolved D. The CDR3 extends over 13 amino acids. The V and J ends lost 1 base and 4 bases respectively, with 7 bases between them. CDR1 is SGHDN, CDR2 FVKESK, per germline. This chain's CDR3 is CASSQVVGETQYF. The CDR3 DNA reads TGTGCCAGCAGCCAAGTGGTCGGAGAGACCCAGTACTTC.

This clone appeared a few times. This chain uses TRBV6-1 with TRBJ2-7, with a weak D call TRBD2 (6 bases). Germline V gene lookup returns CDR1 MNHNS and CDR2 SASEGT. Trimming pared 0 bases from V and 1 base from J, leaving 10 bases between. The CDR3 sequence is 15 residues long. The CDR3 DNA reads TGTGCCAGCAGTGAAGCGCGGGACCCTTCCTACGAGCAGTACTTC. Its translation is CASSEARDPSYEQYF.

This clone has just one count. The chain combines TRBV7-2 with TRBJ2-7; no clear D. Trimming took off 5 bases at V and 3 bases at J, with 11 bases between the two ends. Germline CDR1 and CDR2: SGHTA and FQGNSA. The CDR3 has 13 residues. This chain's CDR3 is CASSLTSGYEQYF. The CDR3 DNA follows: TGTGCCAGCAGCCTAACCTCGGGCTACGAGCAGTACTTC. Together with reference TRBV7-2 and TRBJ2-7, the CDR3 gives the full variable domain: GAGVSQSPSNKVTEKGKDVELRCDPISGHTALYWYRQSLGQGLEFLIYFQGNSAPDKSGLPSDRFSAERTGGSVSTLTIQRTQQEDSAVYLCASSLTSGYEQYFGPGTRLTVT.

This clone was recorded only once. The chain joins TRBV4-1 to TRBJ2-1; 12 bases match TRBD2. CDR3 length: 15 residues. The J segment lost 4 bases and the V segment lost 6 bases, leaving 4 bases of the junction unmatched. Germline CDR1 MGHRA, CDR2 YSYEKL. The CDR3 protein is CASSGGTSGYNEQFF. The CDR3 DNA reads TGCGCCAGCAGTGGCGGGACTAGCGGGTACAATGAGCAGTTCTTC.

This clone was picked up one time. This sequence joins TRBV18 and TRBJ2-7; 9 bases match TRBD2. From germline, CDR1 is KGHSH and CDR2 LQKENI. With V trimmed by 6 bases and J by 5 bases, 11 bases remained unmatched. This CDR3 contains 15 residues. CDR3 DNA: TGTGCCAGCTCCCACGGGGGCGGGAGGGCCCACGAGCAGTACTTC. Encoded protein: CASSHGGGRAHEQYF.

The gene calls are TRBV11-2 and TRBJ1-2; a possible D gene is TRBD1 (5 bases). CDR1 is SGHAT, CDR2 FQNNGV, per germline. V was clipped by 3 bases and J by 7 bases, with 24 bases between them. The CDR3 extends over 17 amino acids. For the CDR3, the DNA is TGTGCCAGCAGCTTTCGTGCTGCAGGGTCGAGGCGGCTTGGCTACACCTTC. It translates to CASSFRAAGSRRLGYTF.

V gene TRBV5-6 combines with J gene TRBJ2-1; 11 nucleotides line up with TRBD2. The junction had 3 bases not matched to a gene; V was cut back by 0 bases and J by 4 bases. CDR3 length: 16 residues. Germline values: CDR1 SGHDT, CDR2 YYEEEE. For the CDR3, the DNA is TGTGCCAGCAGCTTGGAGGGGACTAGCGGATACAATGAGCAGTTCTTC. As protein: CASSLEGTSGYNEQFF.

The V gene is TRBV19, the J gene TRBJ1-1, with a tentative D call TRBD1 (5 bases). Germline V gives CDR1 LNHDA, CDR2 SQIVND (reference sequence). V lost 3 bases to trimming and J lost 3 bases, with 8 bases between them. This CDR3 region has 13 residues. The CDR3 region has the DNA TGTGCCAGTAGTATCCAGGGATACACTGAAGCTTTCTTT. Amino acids: CASSIQGYTEAFF.

The J gene is TRBJ2-7, the V gene TRBV2; D is unresolved. Trimming shortened V by 5 bases and J by 3 bases, and 8 bases separated the two germline ends. CDR3 size: 12 residues. Per the germline V gene, CDR1 is SNHLY and CDR2 is FYNNEI. CDR3 in DNA: TGTGCCAGCAGTCCCAATAACTACGAGCAGTACTTC. Translating gives CASSPNNYEQYF.

The rearrangement uses TRBV11-2 and TRBJ2-7; D perhaps matches TRBD1 (6 bases). The germline V and J ends were trimmed by 4 bases and 3 bases, with 19 bases remaining between them. Germline CDR1 and CDR2: SGHAT and FQNNGV. This CDR3 region has 16 residues. The CDR3 DNA follows: TGTGCCAGCAGCTCACGGCCTGGGACGGGACACTACGAGCAGTACTTC. It translates to CASSSRPGTGHYEQYF. Full variable domain (missing parts from reference TRBV11-2 and TRBJ2-7): EAGVAQSPRYKIIEKRQSVAFWCNPISGHATLYWYQQILGQGPKLLIQFQNNGVVDDSQLPKDRFSAERLKGVDSTLKIQPAKLEDSAVYLCASSSRPGTGHYEQYFGPGTRLTVT.

Note on this clone: The junction does not match germline at one end; this may be a read error. The V and J genes are TRBV13 and TRBJ2-1; 10 bases are shared with TRBD1. Germline V gives CDR1 PRHDT, CDR2 FYEKMQ (reference sequence). This CDR3 is built from 16 residues. As DNA, the CDR3 is TGTGTCAGCAGCTCATACGGGACAGGGGTTAACGATGAGCAGTTCTTC. Protein product: CVSSSYGTGVNDEQFF. The full variable domain, completed using reference TRBV13 and TRBJ2-1, is AAGVIQSPRHLIKEKRETATLKCYPIPRHDTVYWYQQGPGQDPQFLISFYEKMQSDKGSIPDRFSAQQFSDYHSELNMSSLELGDSALYFCVSSSYGTGVNDEQFFGPGTRLTVL.

The rearrangement links TRBV18 to TRBJ1-1, with D maybe TRBD1 (5 bases). This CDR3 has 12 amino acids. CDR1 is KGHSH, CDR2 LQKENI, per germline. V lost 6 bases and J lost 5, with 10 bases in between. CDR3 coding DNA: TGTGCCAGCTCCCATGACAGAACTGAAGCTTTCTTT. Residues: CASSHDRTEAFF.

The V gene is TRBV19, the J gene TRBJ1-1, with TRBD1 identical over 8 bases. J was trimmed by 1 base and V by 5 bases; bases with no gene match: 9. CDR3 length: 16 amino acids. Germline CDR1 and CDR2: LNHDA and SQIVND (reference sequence). The CDR3: CASSRWTGRRNTEAFF. As DNA, the CDR3 is TGTGCCAGTAGTCGGTGGACAGGGAGGAGGAACACTGAAGCTTTCTTT. Based on the CDR3 plus reference TRBV19 and TRBJ1-1, the full variable domain is DGGITQSPKYLFRKEGQNVTLSCEQNLNHDAMYWYRQDPGQGLRLIYYSQIVNDFQKGDIAEGYSVSREKKESFPLTVTSAQKNPTAFYLCASSRWTGRRNTEAFFGQGTRLTVV.

The chain carries TRBV5-1 and TRBJ1-1, with 8 bases fitting TRBD1. Trimming removed 0 bases from V and 6 bases from J; junction bases left unmatched: 1. This CDR3 has 13 residues. The germline V gene has CDR1 SGHRS and CDR2 YFSETQ. The CDR3 DNA reads as TGCGCCAGCAGCTTGGACAGGGGGTCTGAAGCTTTCTTT. It translates to CASSLDRGSEAFF.

The V and J genes are TRBV10-3 and TRBJ2-7, with TRBD2 matching 9 bases. Germline loops: CDR1 ENHRY, CDR2 SYGVKD. This CDR3 spans 16 amino acids. The ends lost 2 bases at V and 2 bases at J; junction bases unmatched: 7. The CDR3 DNA reads TGTGCCATCAGTGAGAGGGTAGTAGCGGGAGCCTACGAGCAGTACTTC. This sequence encodes CAISERVVAGAYEQYF.

This chain links TRBV2 with TRBJ2-7, with TRBD2 matching over 8 bases. Germline lookup yields CDR1 SNHLY and CDR2 FYNNEI. The CDR3 totals 15 residues. V lost 7 bases and J lost 5; bases outside the gene matches: 13. CDR3 sequence (DNA): TGTGCCAGCACCCCCCGGGGGGGTGGTACTAACGAGCAGTACTTC. This translates into CASTPRGGGTNEQYF.